This TCR beta chain is drawn from a study of cytomegalovirus exposure and HLA in healthy donors. On this clone: Its antigen is still unknown.

The assay was immunoSEQ multiplex PCR, and TCRdb's table has in-frame clones only and misses some. Of 55,000 to 85,000 clones listed, about 95% are singletons. This CDR3 has 14 amino acids. V gave up 5 bases and J gave up 7 bases, with 15 bases separating them. Germline V gene lookup returns CDR1 LGHNA and CDR2 YNFKEQ. Study results and caveats: Researchers counted 180 or so TCR beta chains as cytomegalovirus-associated.

The rearrangement links TRBV4-2 to TRBJ1-3, with a possible D match to TRBD1 (6 bases). The source is a woman under 30 in good health and CMV-seronegative. Input material: PBMCs. CDR3 loop: CASSSSGTRNTIYF. The CDR3 DNA follows: TGTGCCAGCAGCTCATCCGGGACAAGGAACACCATATATTTT.